Presented here are 26 T cell receptor beta chains from one specimen sequenced in a study of OX40 agonist ivuxolimab in advanced cancers. Assay used: immunoSEQ multiplex PCR; TCRdb lists only in-frame clones, some missing. The repertoire holds tens of thousands of clones, around 92% seen once, with around a fifth in the top ten. The source was CD4+ or CD8+ T cells sorted from blood, collected in a trial of the OX40 agonist ivuxolimab. All receptors derive from an adult with an advanced solid tumor such as melanoma, head and neck, liver or kidney cancer.

The rearrangement links TRBV19 to TRBJ1-5; 8 bases map to TRBD1. CDR1 LNHDA and CDR2 SQIVND come from the germline V gene (reference sequence). The V and J ends lost 6 bases and 2 bases, in that order; junction bases with no gene match: 9. The CDR3 has 16 amino acids. This chain's CDR3 is CASRAGGFMRNQPQHF. The CDR3 DNA follows: TGTGCCAGTAGGGCAGGGGGCTTTATGCGCAATCAGCCCCAGCATTTT.

The chain is built from TRBV5-1 and TRBJ2-4, with D possibly TRBD2 on 6 matching bases. Trimming took 4 bases from V and 5 from J, leaving 13 bases between them. Germline CDR1 is SGHRS and CDR2 is YFSETQ. There are 14 residues in the CDR3. CDR3 region: CASSIRGTQNIQYF. CDR3 nucleotide sequence: TGCGCCAGCAGCATCCGGGGGACCCAAAACATTCAGTACTTC.

The chain has TRBV6-4 and TRBJ1-1; D is uncertain. Per germline, CDR1 MRHNA and CDR2 SNTAGT. The CDR3 totals 13 residues. Trimming took off 0 bases at V and 4 bases at J, with 6 bases between the two ends. The CDR3 sequence: CASSDSWGTEAFF. Here the CDR3 DNA reads TGTGCCAGCAGTGACTCTTGGGGCACTGAAGCTTTCTTT.

The chain employs TRBV7-2 and TRBJ2-1; 13 bases fit TRBD2. With V trimmed by 5 bases and J by 6 bases, 7 bases remained unmatched. The CDR3 is made up of 16 amino acids. Per the germline V gene, CDR1 is SGHTA and CDR2 is FQGNSA. CDR3 in DNA: TGTGCCAGCAGCCGAAGGACTAGCGGGAGTCTCAATGAGCAGTTCTTC. It specifies CASSRRTSGSLNEQFF.

The chain has TRBV30 and TRBJ2-7, with 10 bases aligning to TRBD2. Germline-derived CDR1 and CDR2 are GTSNPN and SVGIG (reference sequence). The CDR3 contains 15 residues. After removal of 0 bases from V and 2 bases from J, the junction contained 4 bases not matched to a gene. The CDR3 loop is CAWSVFTSGTYEQYF. CDR3 in DNA: TGTGCCTGGAGTGTATTTACTAGCGGGACCTACGAGCAGTACTTC.

V gene TRBV9 combines with J gene TRBJ2-2; tentatively, D is TRBD1 or TRBD2 (5 bases each). The germline V gene has CDR1 SGDLS and CDR2 YYNGEE. The CDR3 contains 15 residues. Deletions cut 6 bases from V and 0 bases from J, with 12 bases between. The CDR3 DNA follows: TGTGCCAGCACCCGAGGGGCGACGAACACCGGGGAGCTGTTTTTT. This sequence encodes CASTRGATNTGELFF. Drawing the rest from reference TRBV9 and TRBJ2-2, the complete variable domain is DSGVTQTPKHLITATGQRVTLRCSPRSGDLSVYWYQQSLDQGLQFLIQYYNGEERAKGNILERFSAQQFPDLHSELNLSSLELGDSALYFCASTRGATNTGELFFGEGSRLTVL.

This clone was recorded once. The chain joins TRBV9 to TRBJ2-5; D is possibly TRBD2 (5 bases). The CDR3 spans 14 residues. V was shortened by 0 bases and J by 5 bases, with 11 bases between the two germline ends. Germline V gene data show CDR1 as SGDLS and CDR2 as YYNGEE. DNA for the CDR3: TGTGCCAGCAGCGTAGACGGGGTCGAGGAGACCCAGTACTTC. This gives the protein CASSVDGVEETQYF.

This clone was observed once. The V call is TRBV25-1, the J call TRBJ2-5; 11 bases line up with TRBD1. The CDR3 has 15 amino acids. CDR1 is MGHDK and CDR2 is SYGVNS in the germline V gene. J lost 5 bases, V lost 6 bases, and 8 bases had no gene match. The CDR3 nucleotides are TGTGCCAGCAGCTCCGGACAGGGGGCGCGGGAGACCCAGTACTTC. Its protein is CASSSGQGARETQYF.

The gene calls are TRBV4-1 and TRBJ2-1; D might be TRBD2 (6 bases). CDR1 and CDR2 (germline): MGHRA, YSYEKL. Trimming stripped 1 base from V and 8 bases from J, with 9 bases between. This CDR3 has 13 amino acids. CDR3 sequence: CASSQGGGDEQFF. For the CDR3, the DNA is TGCGCCAGCAGCCAAGGGGGCGGGGATGAGCAGTTCTTC.

The V call is TRBV6-1, the J call TRBJ2-6; no reliable D call. The length of the CDR3 is 14 residues. The germline gives CDR1 MNHNS, CDR2 SASEGT. V lost 11 bases and J 1 base, leaving 12 bases between the germline ends. The CDR3 protein is CAGRALSGANVLTF. In DNA form, the CDR3 reads TGTGCCGGGCGCGCTTTATCTGGGGCCAACGTCCTGACTTTC.

V and J are TRBV27 and TRBJ1-2; 9 bases match TRBD1. J lost 2 bases, V lost 6 bases, and 7 bases had no gene match. Germline CDR1 and CDR2: MNHEY and SMNVEV (reference sequence). The CDR3 runs to 15 residues. The CDR3 nucleotides are TGTGCCAGCAGACCCGGACAGGGGCAAAACTATGGCTACACCTTC. Its translation: CASRPGQGQNYGYTF.

The chain has TRBV9 and TRBJ1-2, with 10 bases that match TRBD1. Germline values: CDR1 SGDLS, CDR2 YYNGEE. With V trimmed by 0 bases and J by 4 bases, 12 bases remained unmatched. The CDR3 spans 18 residues. The CDR3 reads CASSVGSGTGAPGYGYTF. The CDR3 bases are TGTGCCAGCAGCGTAGGCTCCGGGACAGGGGCTCCCGGCTATGGCTACACCTTC.

The chain carries TRBV27 and TRBJ2-3; TRBD1 agrees at 9 bases. CDR1 and CDR2 from the germline V gene are MNHEY and SMNVEV (reference sequence). The V gene end was trimmed by 4 bases and the J gene end by 2 bases; junction bases not matched to a gene: 4. This CDR3 spans 15 amino acids. This CDR3 is CASSWDREVTDTQYF. DNA of the CDR3: TGTGCCAGCAGTTGGGACAGGGAGGTCACAGATACGCAGTATTTT.

This clone was detected only once. The rearrangement uses TRBV27 and TRBJ2-6, with unresolved D. This CDR3 contains 16 residues. V lost 6 bases and J lost 2, with 14 bases in between. Per the germline V gene, CDR1 is MNHEY and CDR2 is SMNVEV (reference sequence). The CDR3 reads CASRVNGVAGANVLTF. CDR3 sequence (DNA): TGTGCCAGCAGGGTTAATGGGGTTGCTGGGGCCAACGTCCTGACTTTC.

The rearrangement uses TRBV6-6 and TRBJ2-3; TRBD2 matches at 10 bases. The CDR3 totals 15 residues. Germline-derived CDR1 and CDR2 are MNHNY and SVGAGI (reference sequence). With 7 bases clipped from V and 4 bases from J, the junction kept 8 bases outside the gene matches. In nucleotides, the CDR3 is TGTGCCAGCACAACCACTAGCGGGACCTCAGATACGCAGTATTTT. It encodes CASTTTSGTSDTQYF.

The chain uses TRBV7-9 and TRBJ2-3; 15 bases fit TRBD2. The CDR3 spans 16 residues. Germline V gene lookup returns CDR1 SEHNR and CDR2 FQNEAQ (reference sequence). V lost 7 bases, J lost 5 bases, and 7 bases stayed unmatched. CDR3 protein: CASIGLAGGPRDTQYF. The DNA of the CDR3 is TGTGCCAGCATCGGACTAGCGGGAGGGCCTAGAGATACGCAGTATTTT.

The chain recombines TRBV6-5 with TRBJ2-2, with TRBD2 matching 10 bases. Germline CDR1 and CDR2: MNHEY and SVGAGI. The CDR3 spans 15 residues. V lost 4 bases, J lost 7 bases, and 6 bases stayed unmatched. CDR3 coding DNA: TGTGCCAGCAGTTTCCGACTAGCGGGCGGCGGGGAGCTGTTTTTT. Its translation: CASSFRLAGGGELFF.

The V gene is TRBV6-6, the J gene TRBJ1-2, with D unclear. This CDR3 is 10 amino acids long. Germline CDR1 reads MNHNY; CDR2 reads SVGAGI (reference sequence). V gave up 2 bases and J gave up 14 bases, with 9 bases separating them. The CDR3 protein is CASSYPPRTF. For the CDR3, the DNA is TGTGCCAGCAGTTACCCCCCAAGGACCTTC.

The chain uses TRBV28 and TRBJ1-5; D gene unclear. Germline V lookup: CDR1 MDHEN, CDR2 SYDVKM. CDR3 length: 15 residues. The V gene lost 3 bases and the J gene lost 4 bases, with 13 bases spanning the gap. The CDR3 here is CASSFSAAKNQPQHF. The CDR3 nucleotides read TGTGCCAGCAGTTTTTCGGCAGCCAAGAATCAGCCCCAGCATTTT.

In its sample, this clone was seen once. This sequence joins TRBV5-6 and TRBJ2-7; D uncertain. Per the germline V gene, CDR1 is SGHDT and CDR2 is YYEEEE. Between the trimmed V and J ends, which lost 3 bases and 3 bases, there was a span of 13 bases. The CDR3 has 14 residues. The CDR3 nucleotides are TGTGCCAGCAGCTCCATATCCAGCCGCTACGAGCAGTACTTC. This sequence encodes CASSSISSRYEQYF. The full variable domain, completed using reference TRBV5-6 and TRBJ2-7, is DAGVTQSPTHLIKTRGQQVTLRCSPKSGHDTVSWYQQALGQGPQFIFQYYEEEERQRGNFPDRFSGHQFPNYSSELNVNALLLGDSALYLCASSSISSRYEQYFGPGTRLTVT.

V usage is TRBV5-5 and J usage is TRBJ2-7; no clear D gene. Trimming stripped 4 bases from V and 2 bases from J, with 16 bases between. The V gene's germline CDR1 is SGHKS and CDR2 YYEKEE (reference sequence). The CDR3 has 15 amino acids. CDR3 loop: CASSGDEVVPYEQYF. Written as DNA, the CDR3 is TGTGCCAGCAGCGGCGACGAAGTTGTTCCCTACGAGCAGTACTTC.

The chain links TRBV9 to TRBJ2-7; D possibly corresponds to TRBD2 (7 bases). There are 14 residues in the CDR3. V was cut by 4 bases and J by 4 bases, with 15 bases left in between. In germline, CDR1 is SGDLS, CDR2 YYNGEE. The CDR3, as DNA: TGTGCCAGCAGCCCACACGGGGGGCGATACGAGCAGTACTTC. Translating it yields CASSPHGGRYEQYF. The entire variable domain, with the rest obtained from reference TRBV9 and TRBJ2-7, is as follows: DSGVTQTPKHLITATGQRVTLRCSPRSGDLSVYWYQQSLDQGLQFLIQYYNGEERAKGNILERFSAQQFPDLHSELNLSSLELGDSALYFCASSPHGGRYEQYFGPGTRLTVT.

The V gene is TRBV7-9, the J gene TRBJ1-1; D gene unclear. Trimming took 2 bases from V and 4 from J, leaving 8 bases between them. Germline CDR1 and CDR2: SEHNR and FQNEAQ (reference sequence). This CDR3 has 13 amino acids. The CDR3 reads CASSLSRSTEAFF. The DNA for the CDR3 is TGTGCCAGCAGCTTAAGTAGAAGCACTGAAGCTTTCTTT.

This clone was seen only once. The chain uses TRBV6-5 and TRBJ1-1; D is unresolved. This CDR3 contains 13 residues. Germline V gives CDR1 MNHEY, CDR2 SVGAGI. With 5 bases removed from V and 3 bases from J, the gap between germline ends came to 10 bases. DNA of the CDR3: TGTGCCAGCAGTCCTTTCACAGACACTGAAGCTTTCTTT. Its translation: CASSPFTDTEAFF.

The chain has TRBV7-9 and TRBJ2-1; D unresolved. The V end lost 4 bases, the J end lost 9 bases, and 7 bases lay between the germline ends. The CDR3 spans 11 residues. Per the germline V gene, CDR1 is SEHNR and CDR2 is FQNEAQ (reference sequence). The CDR3: CASSSLGEQFF. The CDR3 nucleotides are TGTGCCAGCAGCTCTCTCGGTGAGCAGTTCTTC.

The V and J genes are TRBV11-2 and TRBJ2-1, with D possibly TRBD2 on 6 matching bases. The CDR3 consists of 14 residues. The V end lost 5 bases, the J end lost 7 bases, and 15 bases lay between the germline ends. CDR1 SGHAT and CDR2 FQNNGV come from the germline V gene. CDR3 region: CASSPHWGENEQFF. The CDR3 region has the DNA TGTGCCAGCAGCCCTCACTGGGGGGAGAATGAGCAGTTCTTC.